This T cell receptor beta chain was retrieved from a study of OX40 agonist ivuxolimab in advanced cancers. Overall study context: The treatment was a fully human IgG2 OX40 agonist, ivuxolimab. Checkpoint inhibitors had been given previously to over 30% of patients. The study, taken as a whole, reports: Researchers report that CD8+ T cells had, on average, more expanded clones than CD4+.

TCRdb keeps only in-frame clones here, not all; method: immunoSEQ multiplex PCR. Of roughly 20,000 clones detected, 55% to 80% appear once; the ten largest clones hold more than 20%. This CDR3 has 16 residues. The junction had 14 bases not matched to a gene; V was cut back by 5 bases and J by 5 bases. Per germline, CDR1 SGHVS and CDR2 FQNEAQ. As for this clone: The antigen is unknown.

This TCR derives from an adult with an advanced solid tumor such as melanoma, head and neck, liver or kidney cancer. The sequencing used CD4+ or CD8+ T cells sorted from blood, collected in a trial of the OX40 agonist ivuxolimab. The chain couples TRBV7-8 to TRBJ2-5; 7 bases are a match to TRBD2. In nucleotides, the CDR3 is TGTGCCAGCAGCCCCCGGGTGGGGGGGGGTAGGGAGACCCAGTACTTC. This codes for CASSPRVGGGRETQYF.